This T cell receptor beta chain emerged from a study of T cells in Graves' hyperthyroidism and ophthalmopathy. General observations from the study: Model-based prediction identified ophthalmopathy a median around 6.5 months prior to its onset.

The TCR beta CDR3 regions underwent amplification using RNA transcripts as the source. The primer set for the first-round RT-PCR of the TCR CDR3 was HTBI. TCRdb fed the multiplex PCR reads into MiXCR, producing one record per CDR3 protein. This table has more than 350,000 distinct CDR3 sequences, roughly 15% appearing once. Patients affected by ophthalmopathy presented a Clinical Activity Score of at least 3, a NOSPECS grade of at least 4, and disease duration below 3 months. Pregnant or lactating patients were excluded, as were those with uncontrolled infection or other autoimmune disease. Ten or more counts support this clonotype. Its antigen is as yet unknown. Germline trimming cut 0 bases from V and 4 bases from J; bases unmatched to any gene: 10. The germline gives CDR1 DFQATT, CDR2 SNEGSKA (reference sequence). The CDR3 length is 18 residues.

This chain joins TRBV20-1 and TRBJ2-6; TRBD1 matches 9 bases. The clonotype comes from a woman aged 25-40 years with Graves' ophthalmopathy. The sample comprised blood. This chain's CDR3 is CSARDSGTGFYGANVLTF. The DNA for the CDR3 is TGCAGTGCTAGAGACTCCGGGACAGGGTTTTACGGGGCCAACGTCCTGACTTTC.